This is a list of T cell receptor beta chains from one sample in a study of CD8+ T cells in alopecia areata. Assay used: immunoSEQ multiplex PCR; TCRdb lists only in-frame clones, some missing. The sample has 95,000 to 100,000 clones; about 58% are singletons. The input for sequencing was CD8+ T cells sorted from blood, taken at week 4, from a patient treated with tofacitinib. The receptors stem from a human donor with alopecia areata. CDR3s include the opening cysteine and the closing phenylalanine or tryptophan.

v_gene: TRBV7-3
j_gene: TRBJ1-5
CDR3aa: CASSYGQGCQPQHF

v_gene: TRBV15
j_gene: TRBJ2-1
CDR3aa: CATSRELDPYNEQFF

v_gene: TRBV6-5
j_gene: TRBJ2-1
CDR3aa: CASSYPGTGHEQFF

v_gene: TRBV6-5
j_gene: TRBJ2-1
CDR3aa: CASSSTEYNEQFF

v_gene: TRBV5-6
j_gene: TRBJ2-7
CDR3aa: CASSLGLAGGYEQYF

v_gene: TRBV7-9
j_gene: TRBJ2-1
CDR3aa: CASSKSPGTGENEQFF

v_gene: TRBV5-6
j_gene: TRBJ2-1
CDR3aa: CASSPPGAASGGGYNEQFF

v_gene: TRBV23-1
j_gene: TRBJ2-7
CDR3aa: CASSHRGVHEQYF

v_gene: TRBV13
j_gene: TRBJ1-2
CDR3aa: CASSMGSGYTF

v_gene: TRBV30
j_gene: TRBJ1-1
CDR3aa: CAWGTGLEAFF

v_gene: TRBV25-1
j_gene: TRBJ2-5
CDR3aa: CASSVSRRGPEGLETQYF

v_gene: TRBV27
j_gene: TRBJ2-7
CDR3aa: CASSYRAVSYEQYF

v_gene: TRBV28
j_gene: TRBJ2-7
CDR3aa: CASRDTGVGSYEQYF

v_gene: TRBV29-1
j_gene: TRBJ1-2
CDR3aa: CSDDRFLYTF

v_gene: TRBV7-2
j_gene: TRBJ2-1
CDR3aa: CASSLMGARNEQFF

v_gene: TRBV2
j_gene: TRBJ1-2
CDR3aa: CASSQTAKGVGYGYTF

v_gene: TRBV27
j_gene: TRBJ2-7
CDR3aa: CASSIGLAGSYEQYF

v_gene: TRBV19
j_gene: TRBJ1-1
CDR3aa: CASSILRLGDTEAFF

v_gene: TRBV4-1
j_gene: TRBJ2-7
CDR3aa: CASSPDGYGYEQYF

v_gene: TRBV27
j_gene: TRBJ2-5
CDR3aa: CASSSHPTEETQYF

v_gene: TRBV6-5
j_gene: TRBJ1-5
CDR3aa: CASSYSGPGSGQPQHF

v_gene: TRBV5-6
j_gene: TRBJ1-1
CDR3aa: CASSLAGGDTEAFF

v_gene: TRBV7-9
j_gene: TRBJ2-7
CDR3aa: CASSLGDSREQYF

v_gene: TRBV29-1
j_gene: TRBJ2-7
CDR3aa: CSVIDRGSYEQYF

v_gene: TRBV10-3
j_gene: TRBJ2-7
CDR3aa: CAISVSPYEQYF

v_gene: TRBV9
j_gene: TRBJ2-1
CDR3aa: CASSEGKMRGNEQFF

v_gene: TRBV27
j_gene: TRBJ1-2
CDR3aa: CASSSRGPVYGYTF

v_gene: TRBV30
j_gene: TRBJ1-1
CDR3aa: CAWSRGGRVAAFF

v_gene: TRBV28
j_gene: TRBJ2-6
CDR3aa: CASRQAHGANVLTF

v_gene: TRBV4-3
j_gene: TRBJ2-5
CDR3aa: CASSQGGGPDTQYF

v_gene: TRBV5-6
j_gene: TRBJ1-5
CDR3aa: CASSRGPDWFFSNQPQHF

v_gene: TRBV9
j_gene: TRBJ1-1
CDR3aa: CASSITPGHSASSF

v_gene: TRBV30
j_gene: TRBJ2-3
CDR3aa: CAWVGSLSDTQYF

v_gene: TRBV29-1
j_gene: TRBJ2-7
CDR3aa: CSVGDRNSYEQYF

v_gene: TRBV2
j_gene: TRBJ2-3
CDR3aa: CASSGSGRAADTQYF

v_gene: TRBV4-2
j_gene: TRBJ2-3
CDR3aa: CASSQVEIAADTDTQYF

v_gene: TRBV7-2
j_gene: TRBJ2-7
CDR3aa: CASSLLGGSFDEQYF

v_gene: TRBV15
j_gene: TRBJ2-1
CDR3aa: CATKEDKAYNEQFF

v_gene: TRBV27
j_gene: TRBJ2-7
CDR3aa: CASSLVGSGSYEQYF

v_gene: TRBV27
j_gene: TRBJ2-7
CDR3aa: CASSLSGHEQYF

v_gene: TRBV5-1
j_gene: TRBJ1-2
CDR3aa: CASSSPGQYYGYTF

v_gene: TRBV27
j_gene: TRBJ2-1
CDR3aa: CASSLGTSGGTDEQFF

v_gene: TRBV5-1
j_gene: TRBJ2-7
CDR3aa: CASSLGGTQLYEQYF

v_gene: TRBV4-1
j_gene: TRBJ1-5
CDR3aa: CASSYTGGNQPQHF

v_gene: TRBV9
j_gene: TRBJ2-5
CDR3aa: CASSVAEGKETQYF

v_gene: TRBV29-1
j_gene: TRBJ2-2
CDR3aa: CSADLQNTGELFF

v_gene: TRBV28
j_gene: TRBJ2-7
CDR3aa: CAITGTTAYEQYF

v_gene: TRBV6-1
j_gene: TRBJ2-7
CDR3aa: CASSETDLAYEQYF

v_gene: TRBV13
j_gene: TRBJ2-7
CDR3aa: CASSLEGQGTYEQYF

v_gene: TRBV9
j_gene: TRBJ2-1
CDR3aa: CAVATGGLYNEQFF

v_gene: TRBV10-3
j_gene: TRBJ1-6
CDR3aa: CAISESTRDPYNSPLHF

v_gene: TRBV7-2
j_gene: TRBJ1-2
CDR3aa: CASSPGGTGFFGYTF

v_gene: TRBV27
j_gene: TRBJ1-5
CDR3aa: CASSLNRGPQHF

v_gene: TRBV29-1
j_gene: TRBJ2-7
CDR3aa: CSVEDTDHYEQYF